A selection of T cell receptor beta chains follows, all from one sample in a study of blood T cell repertoires in COVID-19. Clones were read by immunoSEQ multiplex PCR, and TCRdb kept only the in-frame ones, dropping some. This table holds about 210,000 clones, roughly four fifths found once. Source material: peripheral blood. The receptors were gathered from a woman aged 40 to 50 with acute or convalescent COVID-19. Both conserved end residues are part of each CDR3. The D gene is left open where the match is weak. The listing skips clone size in some rows; elsewhere it reads once, few, many or a size class.

v_call	clone_size	j_call	d_call	cdr3_aa	cdr3_nt
TRBV6-5	few	TRBJ2-1	TRBD2	CASRTSGSSYNEQFF	TGTGCCAGCAGGACTAGCGGGAGCTCCTACAATGAGCAGTTCTTC
TRBV6-2/TRBV6-3	NA	TRBJ1-1	NA	CASSVRGSVNTEAFF	TGTGCCAGCAGTGTTAGGGGGTCCGTGAACACTGAAGCTTTCTTT
TRBV2	NA	TRBJ2-7	NA	CASSRSGSYEQYF	TGTGCCAGCAGCAGAAGCGGATCCTACGAGCAGTACTTC
TRBV24-1	NA	TRBJ2-5	NA	CATSDSSGTRGETQYF	TGTGCCACCAGTGATTCTTCGGGGACACGGGGAGAGACCCAGTACTTC
TRBV6-5	NA	TRBJ2-7	TRBD1	CASRGQGTFYEQYF	TGTGCCAGCAGGGGACAGGGGACCTTCTACGAGCAGTACTTC
TRBV5-1	NA	TRBJ2-7	TRBD1	CASRLTTGQTYEQYF	TGCGCCAGCAGACTAACGACGGGACAGACTTACGAGCAGTACTTC
TRBV12-3/TRBV12-4	NA	TRBJ1-2	NA	CASSLGNGDGYTF	TGTGCCAGCAGTTTAGGTAACGGGGATGGCTACACCTTC
TRBV5-6	NA	TRBJ1-2	NA	CASSLEGGSGYTF	TGTGCCAGCAGCTTGGAAGGTGGGAGCGGCTACACCTTC
TRBV5-1	NA	TRBJ1-3	NA	CASSLGQSGNTIYF	TGCGCCAGCAGCTTGGGACAGTCTGGAAACACCATATATTTT
TRBV5-1	NA	TRBJ2-1	NA	CASSLANGRVVNEQFF	TGCGCCAGCAGCTTGGCAAACGGGCGGGTTGTTAATGAGCAGTTCTTC
TRBV24-1	NA	TRBJ1-5	TRBD1	CATSETGGKGYSNQPQHF	TGTGCCACCAGTGAAACAGGGGGGAAAGGGTATAGCAATCAGCCCCAGCATTTT
TRBV5-5	NA	TRBJ1-4	NA	CASSLPESLDLANEKLFF	TGTGCCAGCAGCTTGCCCGAATCCCTGGACTTAGCTAATGAAAAACTGTTTTTT
TRBV4-2	NA	TRBJ2-1	NA	CASSQVAGAAYNEQFF	TGTGCCAGCAGCCAAGTGGCGGGGGCCGCCTACAATGAGCAGTTCTTC
TRBV23-1	NA	TRBJ1-1	NA	CASSHSTEGMNTEAFF	TGCGCCAGCAGTCACTCTACCGAGGGAATGAACACTGAAGCTTTCTTT
TRBV5-1	NA	TRBJ1-3	NA	CASSFSPGGNTIYF	TGCGCCAGCAGCTTTTCCCCGGGAGGAAACACCATATATTTT
TRBV5-8	NA	TRBJ2-3	TRBD1	CASSWTGTGGTDTQYF	TGTGCCAGCAGCTGGACCGGGACAGGGGGCACAGATACGCAGTATTTT
TRBV6-5	NA	TRBJ1-5	NA	CASSHGVYSNQPQHF	TGTGCCAGCAGTCACGGGGTCTATAGCAATCAGCCCCAGCATTTT
TRBV3-1/TRBV3-2	NA	TRBJ1-4	NA	CASSPTGFGGLGATNEKLFF	TGTGCCAGCAGCCCTACGGGCTTCGGGGGGCTAGGAGCAACTAATGAAAAACTGTTTTTT
TRBV18	NA	TRBJ2-1	TRBD2	CASSRSGGAVEQFF	TGTGCCAGCTCACGCAGCGGGGGGGCCGTTGAGCAGTTCTTC
TRBV3-1/TRBV3-2	NA	TRBJ2-1	TRBD2	CASSQYGGALSYNEQFF	TGTGCCAGCAGCCAATACGGGGGGGCGCTCTCCTACAATGAGCAGTTCTTC
TRBV18	NA	TRBJ2-5	TRBD1	CASSPQTGVETQYF	TGTGCCAGCTCACCACAGACAGGGGTCGAGACCCAGTACTTC
TRBV24-1	NA	TRBJ2-1	NA	CATSDAGTGHYNEQFF	TGTGCCACCAGTGATGCCGGGACTGGGCACTACAATGAGCAGTTCTTC
TRBV19	NA	TRBJ2-1	TRBD2	CASRDGGGAYYNEQFF	TGTGCCAGTAGAGATGGCGGGGGGGCGTACTACAATGAGCAGTTCTTC
TRBV6-5	few	TRBJ1-2	NA	CASSYSGQFNYGYTF	TGTGCCAGCAGTTACTCGGGGCAGTTTAACTATGGCTACACCTTC
TRBV27	NA	TRBJ1-1	TRBD1	CASSWDRNTEAFF	TGTGCCAGCAGTTGGGACAGGAACACTGAAGCTTTCTTT
TRBV6-1	NA	TRBJ2-1	TRBD2	CASSEAGLAEFYNEQFF	TGTGCCAGCAGTGAAGCAGGGCTAGCGGAGTTCTACAATGAGCAGTTCTTC
TRBV6-5	NA	TRBJ2-3	NA	CASRGWGASTDTQYF	TGTGCCAGCAGAGGCTGGGGAGCTAGCACAGATACGCAGTATTTT
TRBV6-4	NA	TRBJ2-3	TRBD1	CASSDTPGQGSDTQYF	TGTGCCAGCAGTGATACCCCGGGACAGGGTTCAGATACGCAGTATTTT
TRBV30	NA	TRBJ2-7	TRBD1	CAWRGTGYYEQYF	TGTGCCTGGAGAGGGACAGGGTATTACGAGCAGTACTTC
TRBV4-2	NA	TRBJ1-5	TRBD1	CASSQDLGRQGRVKDNQPQHF	TGTGCCAGCAGCCAAGATTTGGGAAGACAGGGGAGGGTAAAGGATAATCAGCCCCAGCATTTT
TRBV5-4	NA	TRBJ2-1	TRBD2	CASSPGLAGEDEQFF	TGTGCCAGCAGCCCCGGACTAGCGGGAGAAGATGAGCAGTTCTTC
TRBV12-5	NA	TRBJ2-1	NA	CASGLEKSTLLALNEQFF	TGTGCTAGTGGTTTAGAAAAGTCGACCCTACTAGCACTCAATGAGCAGTTCTTC
TRBV27	NA	TRBJ1-5	TRBD1	CASSEGAAQPQHF	TGTGCCAGCAGTGAGGGGGCGGCTCAGCCCCAGCATTTT
TRBV19	NA	TRBJ1-2	NA	CASRDNSWYGYTF	TGTGCCAGTCGGGACAACTCGTGGTATGGCTACACCTTC
TRBV5-8	NA	TRBJ2-5	TRBD1	CASSFRQGARETQYF	TGTGCCAGCAGCTTTAGACAGGGGGCGCGTGAGACCCAGTACTTC
TRBV29-1	NA	TRBJ1-1	NA	CSVEPQDTEAFF	TGCAGCGTTGAGCCCCAGGACACTGAAGCTTTCTTT
TRBV6-1	NA	TRBJ1-1	NA	CASSGGRGATPNTEAFF	TGTGCCAGCAGTGGTGGCAGGGGCGCAACCCCGAACACTGAAGCTTTCTTT
TRBV29-1	NA	TRBJ2-7	NA	CSVAQGNEQYF	TGCAGCGTTGCACAGGGTAACGAGCAGTACTTC
TRBV7-9	NA	TRBJ1-2	NA	CASSSTENNSGGYTF	TGTGCCAGCAGCTCGACGGAAAATAACAGCGGCGGCTACACCTTC
TRBV7-9	NA	TRBJ2-5	TRBD2	CASSLRTSGQEETQYF	TGTGCCAGCAGCTTAAGGACTAGCGGACAGGAAGAGACCCAGTACTTC
TRBV6-6	NA	TRBJ2-3	NA	CASSPQPIRDTQYF	TGTGCCAGCAGCCCACAGCCCATTAGAGATACGCAGTATTTT
TRBV19	NA	TRBJ1-1	TRBD1	CASKNRGNTEAFF	TGTGCCAGTAAGAACAGGGGGAACACTGAAGCTTTCTTT
TRBV5-1	NA	TRBJ1-4	NA	CASSLGQTYSNEKLFF	TGCGCCAGCAGCTTGGGACAGACCTACAGTAATGAAAAACTGTTTTTT
TRBV5-1	NA	TRBJ2-2	TRBD1	CASSLGQGSTGELFF	TGCGCCAGCAGCTTGGGACAGGGTAGCACCGGGGAGCTGTTTTTT
TRBV5-4	NA	TRBJ1-2	TRBD1	CASSRGQGVNYGYTF	TGTGCCAGCAGCCGCGGACAGGGGGTGAACTATGGCTACACCTTC
TRBV30	NA	TRBJ2-7	NA	CAWSVGGFSYEQYF	TGTGCCTGGAGTGTAGGAGGGTTCTCCTACGAGCAGTACTTC
TRBV19	few	TRBJ1-2	NA	CASSLHEQGRGYTF	TGTGCCAGTAGTCTACACGAACAGGGAAGGGGCTACACCTTC
TRBV6-5	NA	TRBJ2-1	TRBD2	CASSSGTRPNNEQFF	TGTGCCAGCAGCTCCGGGACTAGACCCAACAATGAGCAGTTCTTC
TRBV14	NA	TRBJ1-2	NA	CASSQDLSGNYGYTF	TGTGCCAGCAGCCAAGACTTGTCAGGGAACTATGGCTACACCTTC
TRBV5-1	NA	TRBJ1-1	NA	CASSPRHEINTEAFF	TGCGCCAGCAGCCCTCGACATGAGATTAACACTGAAGCTTTCTTT
TRBV30	NA	TRBJ1-1	NA	CAWSGTGGMNTEAFF	TGTGCCTGGAGCGGGACGGGGGGAATGAACACTGAAGCTTTCTTT
TRBV14	NA	TRBJ2-1	TRBD2	CASSQVPGTSGSSYNEQFF	TGTGCCAGCAGCCAAGTCCCGGGGACTAGCGGCAGCTCCTACAATGAGCAGTTCTTC
TRBV7-6	once	TRBJ2-1	TRBD2	CASSGTSGRANEQFF	TGTGCCAGCAGCGGAACTAGCGGGAGGGCCAATGAGCAGTTCTTC
TRBV9	NA	TRBJ2-6	TRBD1	CASSVGQGHGSGANVLTF	TGTGCCAGCAGCGTAGGACAGGGGCATGGCTCTGGGGCCAACGTCCTGACTTTC
TRBV3-1/TRBV3-2	NA	TRBJ1-1	TRBD1	CASSQPGGCGAFF	TGTGCCAGCAGCCAACCAGGGGGCTGTGGGGCTTTCTTT
TRBV20-1	NA	TRBJ2-3	TRBD2	CSASDYGAGGTDTQYF	TGCAGTGCTAGTGACTACGGAGCGGGAGGCACAGATACGCAGTATTTT
TRBV10-3	NA	TRBJ1-5	NA	CAISATGLNSNQPQHF	TGTGCCATCAGTGCGACAGGCCTTAATAGCAATCAGCCCCAGCATTTT
TRBV7-9	few	TRBJ2-5	TRBD2	CASSSVAGGQETQYF	TGTGCCAGCAGCTCCGTAGCCGGGGGGCAAGAGACCCAGTACTTC
TRBV29-1	NA	TRBJ1-1	NA	CSIRGDMNTEAFF	TGCAGCATTCGGGGAGACATGAACACTGAAGCTTTCTTT